Described below is a single TCR beta chain sequence and its context. Antigen: not known. This sample's time point: week 35, safety follow-up. Every vaccine dose comprised 300 ug of mutant IDH1 20-mer peptide plus topical imiquimod. Vaccinations, eight in total, occurred in weeks 1, 3, 5, 7, 11, 15, 19, 23. Produced via immunoSEQ multiplex PCR; TCRdb's table is partial and in-frame only. In the table there are 42,000 or so clones, 65% to 90% of which are singletons. This entry belongs to a study of a mutant IDH1 vaccine in newly diagnosed glioma. Overall study: First vaccine doses came 4-6 weeks after radiotherapy alone, or with temozolomide cycles. Therapy received beforehand was radiotherapy, temozolomide, or both, with most patients given both. Visit V12 happened at week 35; visit V13 happened at week 47.

Deletions cut 0 bases from V and 4 bases from J, with 6 bases between. CDR1 and CDR2 from the germline V gene are KGHSH and LQKENI. The CDR3 is 13 residues long. Specimen: PBMCs, collected from a glioma patient whose treatment included an IDH1 peptide vaccine. This TCR was sampled from a woman in her forties or fifties with glioma. The V gene is TRBV18, the J gene TRBJ1-1; D might be TRBD1 (6 bases). The CDR3 protein is CASSPPTGTEAFF. The CDR3 DNA reads as TGTGCCAGCTCACCACCGACAGGCACTGAAGCTTTCTTT.